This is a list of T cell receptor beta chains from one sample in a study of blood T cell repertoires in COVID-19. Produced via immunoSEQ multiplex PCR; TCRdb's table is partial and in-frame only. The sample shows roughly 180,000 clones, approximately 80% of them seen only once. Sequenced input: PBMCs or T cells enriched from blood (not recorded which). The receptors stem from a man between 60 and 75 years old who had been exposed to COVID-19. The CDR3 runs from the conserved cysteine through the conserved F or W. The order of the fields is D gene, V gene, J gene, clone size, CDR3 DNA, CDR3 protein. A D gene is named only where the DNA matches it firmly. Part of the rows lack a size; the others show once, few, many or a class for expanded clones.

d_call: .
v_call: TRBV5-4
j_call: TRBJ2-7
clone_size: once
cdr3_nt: TGTGCCAGCAGCCTGGCCCTTAATTACGAGCAGTACTTC
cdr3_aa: CASSLALNYEQYF

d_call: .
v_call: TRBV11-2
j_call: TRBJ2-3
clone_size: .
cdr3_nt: TGTGCCAGCAGCTTAGGCCCGCGAACAGATACGCAGTATTTT
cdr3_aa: CASSLGPRTDTQYF

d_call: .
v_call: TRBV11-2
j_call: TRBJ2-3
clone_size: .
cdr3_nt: TGTGCCAGCAGCTTAATACTAAGCACAGATACGCAGTATTTT
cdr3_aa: CASSLILSTDTQYF

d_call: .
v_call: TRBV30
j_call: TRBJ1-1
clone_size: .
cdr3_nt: TGTGCCTGGAGCCTAGGTCGTTCCACTGAAGCTTTCTTT
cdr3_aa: CAWSLGRSTEAFF

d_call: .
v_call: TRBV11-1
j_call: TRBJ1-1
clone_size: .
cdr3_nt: TGTGCCAGCAGTCAGGTGCGGGGTGGGTCGACTGAAGCTTTCTTT
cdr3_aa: CASSQVRGGSTEAFF

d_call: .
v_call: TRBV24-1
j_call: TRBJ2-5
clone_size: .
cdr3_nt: TGTGCCACCAGTGACCCAGGACTATCCCAAGAGACCCAGTACTTC
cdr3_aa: CATSDPGLSQETQYF

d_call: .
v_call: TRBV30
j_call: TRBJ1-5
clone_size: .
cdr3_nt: TGTGCCTGGAGTGTAGGCAGCGCAAGCAATCAGCCCCAGCATTTT
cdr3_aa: CAWSVGSASNQPQHF

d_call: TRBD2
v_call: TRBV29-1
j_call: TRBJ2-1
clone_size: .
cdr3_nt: TGCAGCGTTGTTAGTAGCGGGAGACAGGGTGAGCAGTTCTTC
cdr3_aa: CSVVSSGRQGEQFF

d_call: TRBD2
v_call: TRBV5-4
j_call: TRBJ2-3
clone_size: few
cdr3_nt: TGTGCCAGCAGCTCGGGACTAGCGTCTAGCACAGATACGCAGTATTTT
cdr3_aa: CASSSGLASSTDTQYF

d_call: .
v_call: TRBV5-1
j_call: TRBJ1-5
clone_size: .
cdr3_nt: TGCGCCAGCAGCTTGGCCGGAGATACGGGGGGGCCCCAGCATTTT
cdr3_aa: CASSLAGDTGGPQHF

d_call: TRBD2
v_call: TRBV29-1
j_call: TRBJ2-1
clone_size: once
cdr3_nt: TGCAGCGTTGAAGATCGCGGGGGGACTAGCGGGAGTTTGCAGTTCTTC
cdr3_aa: CSVEDRGGTSGSLQFF

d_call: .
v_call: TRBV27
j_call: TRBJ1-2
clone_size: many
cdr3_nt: TGTGCCAGCAGTTCAACAGGGACGGGGGGGATTCGGTATGGCTACACCTTC
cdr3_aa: CASSSTGTGGIRYGYTF

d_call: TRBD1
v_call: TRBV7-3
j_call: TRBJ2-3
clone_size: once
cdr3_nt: TGTGCCAGCAGCTCTCGGACAGGATCAGATACGCAGTATTTT
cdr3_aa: CASSSRTGSDTQYF

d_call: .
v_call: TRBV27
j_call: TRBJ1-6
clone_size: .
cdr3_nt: TGTGCCAGCAGTTTACTTCGCCCCGGGGATTCACCCCTCCACTTT
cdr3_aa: CASSLLRPGDSPLHF

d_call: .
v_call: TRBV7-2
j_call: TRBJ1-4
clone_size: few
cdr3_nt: TGTGCCAGCAGCTCCAGACAGGCGAAAAATGAAAAACTGTTTTTT
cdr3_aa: CASSSRQAKNEKLFF

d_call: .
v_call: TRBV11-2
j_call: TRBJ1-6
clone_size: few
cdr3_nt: TGTGCCAGCAGCCCGCCCCCCTCGGGGGGGGCCGCCCTCCACTTT
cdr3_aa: CASSPPPSGGAALHF

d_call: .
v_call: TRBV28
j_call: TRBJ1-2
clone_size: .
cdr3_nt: TGTGCCAGCAGTTTTGTGACAGCTACCCGCTATGGCTACACCTTC
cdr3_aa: CASSFVTATRYGYTF

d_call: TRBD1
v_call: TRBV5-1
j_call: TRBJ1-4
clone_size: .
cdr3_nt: TGCGCCAGCAGCTGGACACAGGGGGCCGGCGAAAAACTGTTTTTT
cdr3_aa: CASSWTQGAGEKLFF

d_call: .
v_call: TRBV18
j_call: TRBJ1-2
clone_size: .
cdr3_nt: TGTGCCAGCTCACTCCACAGCGGTTATGGCTACACCTTC
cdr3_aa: CASSLHSGYGYTF

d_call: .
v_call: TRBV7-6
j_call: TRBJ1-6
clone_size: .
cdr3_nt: TGTGCCAGCAGCTTAGATGCAGAGGGATCACCCCTCCACTTT
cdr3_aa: CASSLDAEGSPLHF